The clone carrying this T cell receptor beta chain was found many times. The antigen remains undetermined. One junction end does not reproduce the germline sequence, and a read error may be involved. The record originates from a study of spatial heterogeneity in lung cancer. This CDR3 has 16 amino acids. In germline, CDR1 is SEHNR, CDR2 FQNEAQ (reference sequence). Each CDR3 protein is one row after TCRdb ran MiXCR on the 5' RACE reads. Here the sample spans around 16,000 distinct CDR3 sequences, about 6.5% being singletons. Broader study findings: The study found that expanded intratumoral alpha and beta TCR counts tracked tumor mutation counts.

Time point: sample taken at primary tumor resection. A total of under 80 untreated early-stage non-small cell lung cancer patients served as donors. The authors sequenced whole RNA from tumor, nontumor lung or frozen PBMC without sorting. V gene TRBV7-9 combines with J gene TRBJ1-2; D is perhaps TRBD1 (5 bases). Sequenced here: lung tumor tissue, sampled at surgery. The TCR was taken from a female donor with early-stage non-small cell lung cancer. This CDR3 is CVSSPYGTGSRHGYTF. DNA for the CDR3: TGTGTCAGCAGCCCCTACGGGACCGGATCCAGACATGGCTACACCTTC.